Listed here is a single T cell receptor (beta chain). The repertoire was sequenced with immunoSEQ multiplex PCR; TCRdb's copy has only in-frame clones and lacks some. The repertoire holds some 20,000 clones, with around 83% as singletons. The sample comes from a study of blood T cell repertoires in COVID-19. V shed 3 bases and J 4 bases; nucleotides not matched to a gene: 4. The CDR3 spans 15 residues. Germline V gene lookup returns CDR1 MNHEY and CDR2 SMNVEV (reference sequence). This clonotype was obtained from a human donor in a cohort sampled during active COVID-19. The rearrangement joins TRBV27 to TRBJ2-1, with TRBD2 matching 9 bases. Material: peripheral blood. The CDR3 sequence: CASSFTSGYYNEQFF. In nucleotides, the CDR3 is TGTGCCAGCAGTTTTACTAGCGGGTATTACAATGAGCAGTTCTTC.